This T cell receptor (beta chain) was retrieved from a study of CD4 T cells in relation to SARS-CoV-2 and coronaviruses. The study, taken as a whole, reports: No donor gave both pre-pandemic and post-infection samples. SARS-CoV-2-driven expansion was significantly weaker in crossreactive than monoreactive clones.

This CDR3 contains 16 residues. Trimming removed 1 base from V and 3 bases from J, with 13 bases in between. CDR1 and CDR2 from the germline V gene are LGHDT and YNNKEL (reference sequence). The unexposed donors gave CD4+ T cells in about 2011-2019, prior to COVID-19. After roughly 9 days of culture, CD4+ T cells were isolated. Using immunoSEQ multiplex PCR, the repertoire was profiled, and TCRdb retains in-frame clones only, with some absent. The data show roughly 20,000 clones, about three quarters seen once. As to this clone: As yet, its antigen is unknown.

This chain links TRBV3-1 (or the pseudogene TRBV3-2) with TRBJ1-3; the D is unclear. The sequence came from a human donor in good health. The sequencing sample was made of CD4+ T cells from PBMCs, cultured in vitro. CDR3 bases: TGTGCCAGCAGCCAAGGCACTGGGGTGGGTGGAAACACCATATATTTT. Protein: CASSQGTGVGGNTIYF.